This TCR beta chain was documented in a study of vaccination effects on CD4 cells after COVID-19. Repertoires were generated with immunoSEQ multiplex PCR, while TCRdb's copy carries only in-frame clones and drops some. The sample lists approximately 26,000 clones; about 77% were seen once. Trimming shortened V by 2 bases and J by 8 bases, and 12 bases separated the two germline ends. Per the germline V gene, CDR1 is MGHRA and CDR2 is YSYEKL. The CDR3 totals 13 residues. ViraFEST used viral peptide pools to expand antigen-specific CD4+ T cells before sequencing. Scientists isolated CD4+ T cells after a roughly 9-day culture period ended. A PCR test confirmed that the person had SARS-CoV-2 infection between March and December 2020. IL-2 medium was substituted for half the medium on days 3 and 7. A word on this clone: Its specificity is unknown.

The receptor was derived from a human donor who had a prior SARS-CoV-2 infection. The rearrangement joins TRBV4-1 to TRBJ1-2; D may be TRBD1 (5 bases). The source was CD4+ T cells from PBMCs cultured with HCoV-NL63 spike peptides, collected before COVID-19 vaccination. CDR3 residues: CASSQTGLSGYTF. As DNA, the CDR3 is TGCGCCAGCAGCCAAACAGGTTTATCGGGCTACACCTTC.